The present entry profiles one T cell receptor (beta chain) with its context. In the authors' workflow: How many nucleated cells were present was estimated from reference gene primer amplification. Produced via immunoSEQ multiplex PCR; TCRdb's table is partial and in-frame only. The V and J calls and clone size were taken over from that table, and D and trimming were inferred from the DNA. The sample yields 100,000 to 150,000 clones, about 70% seen once. This specimen comes from a study of blood T cell repertoires in COVID-19. As for the study in general: The United States, Italy and Spain were the sources of the acute and convalescent COVID-19 samples. Sample material is recorded as cDNA or gDNA derived from T cells, B-cell-depleted T cells, or PBMCs.

The V and J ends lost 4 bases and 6 bases respectively, with 29 bases between them. The CDR3 runs 19 residues. CDR1 is LGHNT and CDR2 is FRNRAP in the germline V gene. This clonotype originated in a man in his fifties or sixties with acute or convalescent COVID-19. This chain joins TRBV12-5 and TRBJ2-3; perhaps TRBD2 as D (6 bases). Sample: peripheral blood. Written as DNA, the CDR3 is TGTGCTAGTGGTTCATCTAGCGCCAACGCCGGGAAAAGTCGCGATACGCAGTATTTT. Protein product: CASGSSSANAGKSRDTQYF.